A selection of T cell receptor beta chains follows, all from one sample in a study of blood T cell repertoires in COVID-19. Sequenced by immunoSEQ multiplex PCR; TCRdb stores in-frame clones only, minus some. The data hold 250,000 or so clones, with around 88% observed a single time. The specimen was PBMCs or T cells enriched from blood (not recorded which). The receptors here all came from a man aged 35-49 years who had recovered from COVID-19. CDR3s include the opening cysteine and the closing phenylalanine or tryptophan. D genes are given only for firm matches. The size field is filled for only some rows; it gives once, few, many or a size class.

CASSQSALRYTQYF TGCGCCAGCAGCCAAAGCGCCCTTCGCTATACGCAGTATTTT TRBJ2-3 NA TRBV4-1 NA
CAIKVTGSDSPLHF TGTGCCATCAAAGTCACGGGATCGGATTCACCCCTCCACTTT TRBJ1-6 few TRBV10-3 NA
CAISENRGVMNTEAFF TGTGCCATCAGTGAGAACAGGGGTGTAATGAACACTGAAGCTTTCTTT TRBJ1-1 NA TRBV10-3 TRBD1
CASSLTPGSGELFF TGTGCCAGCAGCTTAACGCCAGGGTCCGGGGAGCTGTTTTTT TRBJ2-2 NA TRBV7-3 NA
CASSPSTGGIQPQHF TGTGCCAGCTCACCGTCGACAGGGGGGATTCAGCCCCAGCATTTT TRBJ1-5 NA TRBV18 TRBD1
CASIPVSGEYNEQFF TGTGCCAGCATTCCGGTTAGCGGGGAGTACAATGAGCAGTTCTTC TRBJ2-1 NA TRBV2 TRBD2
CASRVSGGEDTQYF TGCGCCAGCAGGGTTAGCGGGGGGGAAGATACGCAGTATTTT TRBJ2-3 NA TRBV4-1 TRBD2
CASSYWRGGVIGELFF TGTGCCAGCAGTTACTGGCGGGGGGGCGTTATCGGGGAGCTGTTTTTT TRBJ2-2 NA TRBV27 TRBD2
CASRLTVAGNTIYF TGTGCCAGCAGGTTGACAGTTGCTGGAAACACCATATATTTT TRBJ1-3 few TRBV6-5 NA
CSVVRDRGLPNTEAFF TGCAGCGTGGTCCGGGACAGGGGGTTACCGAACACTGAAGCTTTCTTT TRBJ1-1 NA TRBV29-1 TRBD1
CASGLRLAGAKRYNEQFF TGTGCTAGTGGTTTGCGGCTAGCGGGGGCGAAACGCTACAATGAGCAGTTCTTC TRBJ2-1 NA TRBV12-5 TRBD2
CASSLTGFSPLHF TGTGCCAGCAGTCTGACAGGGTTCTCACCCCTCCACTTT TRBJ1-6 NA TRBV25-1 TRBD1
CASSYEKTGRTDTQYF TGTGCCAGCAGTTACGAAAAGACAGGCCGCACAGATACGCAGTATTTT TRBJ2-3 NA TRBV6-5 NA
CATATGDEQFF TGTGCCACAGCGACAGGGGATGAGCAGTTCTTC TRBJ2-1 few TRBV7-9 TRBD1
CSVAGSSYEQYF TGCAGCGTTGCTGGGAGCTCCTACGAGCAGTACTTC TRBJ2-7 once TRBV29-1 NA
CASSVDTESSGANVLTF TGTGCCAGCAGCGTCGACACAGAATCTTCTGGGGCCAACGTCCTGACTTTC TRBJ2-6 NA TRBV7-3 NA
CASSEIQSRDNEQFF TGTGCCAGCAGTGAAATTCAGAGCCGGGACAATGAGCAGTTCTTC TRBJ2-1 NA TRBV2 NA
CASSRTSGSSYEQYF TGTGCCAGCAGCCGCACTAGCGGGAGCTCCTACGAGCAGTACTTC TRBJ2-7 NA TRBV21-1 NA
CASSIRQPTAGGELFF TGTGCCAGCAGCATCCGACAGCCTACCGCTGGCGGGGAGCTGTTTTTT TRBJ2-2 NA TRBV7-2 NA
CSASTEYEQYF TGCAGTGCTAGCACAGAATACGAGCAGTACTTC TRBJ2-7 NA TRBV20-1 NA
CASSAERVYGANVLTF TGTGCCAGCAGCGCCGAGAGGGTGTATGGGGCCAACGTCCTGACTTTC TRBJ2-6 NA TRBV9 NA
CASSPPRDRVYQETQYF TGTGCCAGCAGCCCACCACGGGACAGGGTATACCAAGAGACCCAGTACTTC TRBJ2-5 NA TRBV3-1/TRBV3-2 TRBD1
CASSRLHGQSNYGYTF TGTGCCAGCAGCCGATTGCACGGACAGTCAAACTATGGCTACACCTTC TRBJ1-2 few TRBV5-6 NA
CASSLPNRGEETQYF TGTGCCAGCAGCTTGCCCAACAGGGGCGAAGAGACCCAGTACTTC TRBJ2-5 NA TRBV5-4 TRBD1
CASSLKAGTSGGTRTDTQYF TGTGCCAGCAGCTTAAAAGCCGGGACTAGCGGGGGCACTCGCACAGATACGCAGTATTTT TRBJ2-3 NA TRBV7-3 TRBD2
CASSQEPAGSQQYF TGTGCCAGCAGCCAAGAACCCGCCGGGAGTCAGCAGTACTTC TRBJ2-7 NA TRBV3-1/TRBV3-2 NA
CASSRRVGEKLFF TGTGCCAGCAGCCGGCGGGTCGGTGAAAAACTGTTTTTT TRBJ1-4 NA TRBV3-1/TRBV3-2 NA
CASSLTGGTEAFF TGTGCCAGCAGCTTAACAGGGGGCACTGAAGCTTTCTTT TRBJ1-1 NA TRBV7-9 TRBD1
CSVPDRGFEKLFF TGCAGCGTTCCGGACAGGGGATTTGAAAAACTGTTTTTT TRBJ1-4 NA TRBV29-1 TRBD1
CASSLTDQPQHF TGTGCCAGCAGCCTGACAGATCAGCCCCAGCATTTT TRBJ1-5 NA TRBV28 NA
CASTKDIIGEGYTF TGTGCCAGCACGAAGGACATAATAGGCGAGGGCTACACCTTC TRBJ1-2 NA TRBV7-9 NA
CASSLEGIPIDGYTF TGTGCCAGCAGCTTAGAGGGGATCCCTATTGATGGCTACACCTTC TRBJ1-2 NA TRBV7-2 NA
CASSQAITGSPNYGYTF TGCGCCAGCAGCCAAGCTATTACAGGGTCCCCTAACTATGGCTACACCTTC TRBJ1-2 NA TRBV4-3 NA
CASSASAGTGPYNEQFF TGTGCCAGCAGTGCCTCCGCCGGGACAGGGCCCTACAATGAGCAGTTCTTC TRBJ2-1 NA TRBV6-1 TRBD1
CATSRPGLAGNTDTQYF TGTGCCACCAGCCGCCCGGGGCTAGCGGGGAACACAGATACGCAGTATTTT TRBJ2-3 NA TRBV15 TRBD2
CASSDDLDRTGYTF TGTGCCAGCAGTGACGACCTGGACAGGACCGGCTACACCTTC TRBJ1-2 NA TRBV6-1 TRBD1
CASSKKWTGYYEQYF TGTGCCAGCAGCAAAAAATGGACAGGGTACTACGAGCAGTACTTC TRBJ2-7 NA TRBV11-2 TRBD1
CASSTRQGDHQPQHF TGCGCCAGCAGCACCAGACAGGGAGATCATCAGCCCCAGCATTTT TRBJ1-5 few TRBV4-1 TRBD1
CASTEFMGQATYEQYF TGTGCCAGCACGGAGTTCATGGGACAGGCCACCTACGAGCAGTACTTC TRBJ2-7 NA TRBV7-9 TRBD1
CASSYDRGPLNTEAFF TGTGCCAGCAGTTATGACAGGGGGCCGTTGAACACTGAAGCTTTCTTT TRBJ1-1 NA TRBV6-5 TRBD1
CASSSTGSNQPQHF TGTGCCAGCAGTTCGACAGGGAGCAATCAGCCCCAGCATTTT TRBJ1-5 NA TRBV28 TRBD1
CASSTYRGRGTYEQYF TGTGCCAGCAGTACTTACAGGGGGCGCGGGACCTACGAGCAGTACTTC TRBJ2-7 NA TRBV27 TRBD1
CASSLDRWGAPMGKELFF TGTGCCAGCAGCTTAGATAGGTGGGGCGCACCCATGGGGAAGGAACTGTTTTTT TRBJ1-4 NA TRBV11-2 NA
CSVVGRLATYNEQFF TGCAGCGTTGTAGGAAGACTAGCGACCTACAATGAGCAGTTCTTC TRBJ2-1 NA TRBV29-1 TRBD2
CASSQTGVGQPQHF TGCGCCAGCAGCCAAACGGGGGTTGGTCAGCCCCAGCATTTT TRBJ1-5 NA TRBV4-3 NA
CASSLGQGSGYTF TGTGCCAGCTCACTGGGACAGGGCTCGGGCTACACCTTC TRBJ1-2 NA TRBV18 TRBD1
CASSPGLAGGADYEQYF TGCGCCAGCAGTCCCGGGCTAGCGGGAGGTGCCGACTACGAGCAGTACTTC TRBJ2-7 NA TRBV23-1 TRBD2
CASSLDRVGTNEKLFF TGCGCCAGCAGCTTGGACAGGGTGGGAACTAATGAAAAACTGTTTTTT TRBJ1-4 NA TRBV5-1 NA
CASSPGGQGAPGANVLTF TGTGCCAGCAGCCCCGGAGGACAGGGGGCGCCTGGGGCCAACGTCCTGACTTTC TRBJ2-6 NA TRBV11-3 TRBD1